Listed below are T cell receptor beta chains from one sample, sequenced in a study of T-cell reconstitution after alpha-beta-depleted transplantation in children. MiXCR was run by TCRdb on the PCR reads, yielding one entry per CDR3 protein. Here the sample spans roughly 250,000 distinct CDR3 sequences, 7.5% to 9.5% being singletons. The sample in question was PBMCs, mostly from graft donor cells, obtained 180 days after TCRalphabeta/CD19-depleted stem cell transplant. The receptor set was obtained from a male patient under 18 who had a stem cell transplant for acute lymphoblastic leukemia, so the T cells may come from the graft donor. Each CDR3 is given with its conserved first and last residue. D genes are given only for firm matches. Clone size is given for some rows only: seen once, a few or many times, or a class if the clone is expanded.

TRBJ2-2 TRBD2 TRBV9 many TGTGCCAGCAGCGGCGGGACTAGCCCCACCGGGGAGCTGTTTTTT CASSGGTSPTGELFF
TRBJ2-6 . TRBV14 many TGTGCCAGCAGCCAAGACTGGTCTGGGGCCAACGTCCTGACTTTC CASSQDWSGANVLTF
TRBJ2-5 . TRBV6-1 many TGTGCCAGCAGTGGGACATACAAAGAGACCCAGTACTTC CASSGTYKETQYF
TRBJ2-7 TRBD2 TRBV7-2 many TGTGCCAGCAGCTTTGCCTCGACTAGCGGGGGGGAGTCGTACTTC CASSFASTSGGESYF
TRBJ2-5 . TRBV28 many TGTGCCAGCAACCCGTTGGGGGAGACCCAGTACTTC CASNPLGETQYF
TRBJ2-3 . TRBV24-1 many TGTGCCACCAGTGATTCGGCAGGCACAGATACGCAGTATTTT CATSDSAGTDTQYF
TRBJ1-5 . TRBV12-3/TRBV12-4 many TGTGCCAGCAGTTTTGGGGGCGTACGTCAGCCCCAGCATTTT CASSFGGVRQPQHF
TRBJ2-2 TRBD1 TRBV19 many TGTGCCAGTAGTAGGCGCCGGGACAGGGGCTCGAACACCGGGGAGCTGTTTTTT CASSRRRDRGSNTGELFF
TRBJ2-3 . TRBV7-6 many TGTGCCAGCAGCTTCCAGCGGTTAGCACGAGATACGCAGTATTTT CASSFQRLARDTQYF
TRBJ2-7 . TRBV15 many TGTGCCACCAGTAGACCCCACCTCTACGAGCAGTACTTC CATSRPHLYEQYF
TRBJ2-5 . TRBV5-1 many TGCGCCAGCAGCCCCGAGTACAGAAGGCAAGAGACCCAGTACTTC CASSPEYRRQETQYF
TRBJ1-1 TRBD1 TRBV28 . TGTGCCAGCAGTTGGTCACCCAGGGGGAAACGGACTGAAGCTTTCTTT CASSWSPRGKRTEAFF
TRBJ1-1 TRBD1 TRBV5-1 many TGCGCCAGCAGCTTGAAGGGGGCGCTGACTGAAGCTTTCTTT CASSLKGALTEAFF
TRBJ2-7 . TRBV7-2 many TGTGCCAGCAGCTTAGTCCCCTGGGAGCAGTACTTC CASSLVPWEQYF
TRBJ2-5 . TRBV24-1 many TGTGCCACCAGTGACGAGCCCGGCCAAGAGACCCAGTACTTC CATSDEPGQETQYF
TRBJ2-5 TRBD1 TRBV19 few TGTGCCAGTAGGCCCTCCGGGACAGGCAGCCAAGAGACCCAGTACTTC CASRPSGTGSQETQYF
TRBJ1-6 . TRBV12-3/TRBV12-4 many TGTGCCAGCAGTTCTCTGGTCGGGGTTAATTCACCCCTCCACTTT CASSSLVGVNSPLHF
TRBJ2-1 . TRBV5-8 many TGTGCCAGCAGCTTGGACCAGGGCAATGAGCAGTTCTTC CASSLDQGNEQFF
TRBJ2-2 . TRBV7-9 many TGTGCCAGCAGCTTAGCACGGGTTACCGGGGAGCTGTTTTTT CASSLARVTGELFF
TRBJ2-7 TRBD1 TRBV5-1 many TGCGCCAGCAGGGGGACAGGGATCTACGAGCAGTACTTC CASRGTGIYEQYF
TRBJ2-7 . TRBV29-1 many TGCAGCGTTCTAGGGCCTCACTACGAGCAGTACTTC CSVLGPHYEQYF
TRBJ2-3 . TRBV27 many TGTGCCAGCAGTTTTCGGACGGGGGCCACAGATACGCAGTATTTT CASSFRTGATDTQYF
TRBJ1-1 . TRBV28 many TGTGCCAGCAGTTTACTCGCGAACACTGAAGCTTTCTTT CASSLLANTEAFF
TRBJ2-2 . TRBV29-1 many TGCAGCGTCGAGGGCGGGCCGAGGACCGGGGAGCTGTTTTTT CSVEGGPRTGELFF
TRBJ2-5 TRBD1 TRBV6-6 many TGTGCCAGCAGTTTAGGACAGGGCGGGACCCAGTACTTC CASSLGQGGTQYF
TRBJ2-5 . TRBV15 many TGTGCCACCAGCAGAGAGGGGGTGACCCCGAAGCAAGAGACCCAGTACTTC CATSREGVTPKQETQYF
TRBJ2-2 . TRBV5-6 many TGTGCCAGCAGCTTGACCCCAGGTTACACCGGGGAGCTGTTTTTT CASSLTPGYTGELFF
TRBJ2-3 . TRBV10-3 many TGTGCCATCAGTGGTGGAAAGGGGCCCACAGATACGCAGTATTTT CAISGGKGPTDTQYF
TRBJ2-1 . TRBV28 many TGTGCCAGCAAAAGCGGAAGGCAGTACAATGAGCAGTTCTTC CASKSGRQYNEQFF
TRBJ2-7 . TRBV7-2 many TGTGCCAGCAGCTTAAACCGGCAGGGCTCCTACGAGCAGTACTTC CASSLNRQGSYEQYF
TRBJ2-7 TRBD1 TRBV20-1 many TGCAGTGCATACGACAGGGATAGCCACGAGCAGTACTTC CSAYDRDSHEQYF
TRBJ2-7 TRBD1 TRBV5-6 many TGTGCCAGCAGCTTGAACGAGGGGACAGTGAGGAGGGAGCAGTACTTC CASSLNEGTVRREQYF
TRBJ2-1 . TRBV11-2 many TGTGCCAGCAGCTTAGTATCCTCGAAGTCCTACAATGAGCAGTTCTTC CASSLVSSKSYNEQFF
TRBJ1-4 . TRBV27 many TGTGCCAGCAGTTTCGAGGGGGGTAGAGGAAAACTGTTTTTT CASSFEGGRGKLFF
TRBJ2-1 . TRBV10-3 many TGTGCCATCAGACAGGAGAGCTCCTACAATGAGCAGTTCTTC CAIRQESSYNEQFF
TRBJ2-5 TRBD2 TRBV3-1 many TGTGCCAGCACGAACCTGGCGGGGGGACAAGAGACCCAGTACTTC CASTNLAGGQETQYF
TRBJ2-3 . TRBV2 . TGTGCCAGCAGTGAAAGACGGTATACGCAGTATTTT CASSERRYTQYF
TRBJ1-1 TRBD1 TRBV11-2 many TGTGCCAGCAGCAGGGGACAGCCCATGAACACTGAAGCTTTCTTT CASSRGQPMNTEAFF
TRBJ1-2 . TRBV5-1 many TGCGCCAGCAGCTTGGGAGGGTTATATGGCTACACCTTC CASSLGGLYGYTF
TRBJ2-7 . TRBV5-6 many TGTGCCAGCAGCTCACGGGACCTTCCTAATGAGCAGTACTTC CASSSRDLPNEQYF
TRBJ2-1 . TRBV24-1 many TGTGCCACCAGTGTAGGCCAGTCCTACAATGAGCAGTTCTTC CATSVGQSYNEQFF
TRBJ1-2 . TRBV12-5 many TGTGCTAGTGGTACAGGGCGGGGGAATGGCTACACCTTC CASGTGRGNGYTF
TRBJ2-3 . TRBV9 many TGTGCCAGCAACTCCCCCACTTGGGACTCCCCGTCGGGGGATACGCAGTATTTT CASNSPTWDSPSGDTQYF
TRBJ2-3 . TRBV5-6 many TGTGCCAGCAGCTTGGTGGCGGACACAGATACGCAGTATTTT CASSLVADTDTQYF
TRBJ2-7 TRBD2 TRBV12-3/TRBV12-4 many TGTGCCAGCAGTTCCGGGGGGGGGCCGAGGGAGCAGTACTTC CASSSGGGPREQYF
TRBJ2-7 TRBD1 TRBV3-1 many TGTGCCAGCAGCCCGGGGACAGGACTCTCCTACGAGCAGTACTTC CASSPGTGLSYEQYF
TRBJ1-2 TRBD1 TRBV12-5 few TGTGCTAGTGGGCTGACAGGGTCCTATGGCTACACCTTC CASGLTGSYGYTF
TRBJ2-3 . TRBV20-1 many TGCAGTGCTAGAGAGGAAACAGATACGCAGTATTTT CSAREETDTQYF